One sample yielded the 28 T cell receptor beta chains listed below, sequenced in a study of blood T cells in healthy people across ages. A second PCR of roughly 7 to 11 cycles used a sample-barcoded 5' primer and a J-beta primer mix. TCRdb passed the 5' RACE reads through MiXCR, listing each CDR3 protein once. This table has some 750,000 distinct CDR3 sequences, approximately 22% appearing once. Sequenced input: blood. Receptor source: a man aged 70 or older in good health.

This clonotype was counted between two and nine times. This CDR3 reads CASSYLAGRGELFF. CDR3 nucleotides: TGTGCCAGCAGCTACCTAGCGGGAAGGGGGGAGCTGTTTTTT. This sequence joins TRBV7-6 and TRBJ2-2; 9 bases align to TRBD2. CDR3 size: 14 residues. The germline gives CDR1 SGHVS, CDR2 FNYEAQ. V trimming: 4 bases; J trimming: 8 bases; junction bases outside the gene matches: 5.

A few counts support this clonotype. CDR3 nucleotides: TGTGCCAGCAGCAAAGAAGATGCAGGGGGCGCCCCCAAAAACATTCAGTACTTC. Translating it yields CASSKEDAGGAPKNIQYF. The V call is TRBV21-1, the J call TRBJ2-4; the table's D call of TRBD1 was not tested on the DNA. TRBV21-1 is designated a pseudogene. CDR3 length: 18 amino acids.

This clonotype was counted a few times. The chain employs TRBV11-2 and TRBJ2-7; 9 bases align to TRBD1. Germline assignment: CDR1 SGHAT and CDR2 FQNNGV. The CDR3 has 15 amino acids. The V segment lost 3 bases and the J segment 1 base; nucleotides outside the gene matches: 4. The CDR3 DNA reads TGTGCCAGCAGCTTTCGGACAGGGGAGTCCTACGAGCAGTACTTC. Protein product: CASSFRTGESYEQYF.

This clonotype was observed a few times. The chain combines TRBV24-1 with TRBJ2-7; D might be TRBD1 (5 bases). This CDR3 has 13 amino acids. Trimming shortened V by 5 bases and J by 6 bases, and 13 bases separated the two germline ends. Germline V CDR1 and CDR2: KGHDR, SFDVKD. The CDR3 coding sequence is TGTGCCACCAGTGCCGGCTGGGGCTCCGAGCAGTACGTC. Its protein product is CATSAGWGSEQYV.

This clonotype came up a few times. This chain joins TRBV29-1 and TRBJ1-2; no reliable D call. The CDR3 sequence is 13 residues long. Between the trimmed V and J ends, which lost 0 bases and 3 bases, there was a span of 8 bases. Germline V gene data show CDR1 as SQVTM and CDR2 as ANQGSEA. The chain's CDR3 is CSVEDLVDYGYTF. Here the CDR3 DNA reads TGCAGCGTTGAAGATCTGGTGGACTATGGCTACACCTTC.

Worth noting for this clonotype: A read error may account for a junction end that differs from germline. The chain carries TRBV9 and TRBJ1-3; D possibly corresponds to TRBD1 (6 bases). The CDR3 length is 18 residues. Germline V gene lookup returns CDR1 SGDLS and CDR2 YYNGEE. DNA for the CDR3: TGTGTCAGCAGCGACCCACGGGGGGCAGTAATCTCGGGAAACACCATATATTTT. This sequence encodes CVSSDPRGAVISGNTIYF.

This clonotype was recorded a few times. J is TRBJ1-4 and V is TRBV11-3, with no clear D. Trimming removed 4 bases at V and 10 bases at J, with 10 bases between. CDR1 SGHNT and CDR2 YENEEA come from the germline V gene. The CDR3 sequence is 12 residues long. Written as DNA, the CDR3 is TGTGCCAGCAGCTCCGAAGGCAGAAAACTGTTTTTT. It translates to CASSSEGRKLFF.

The chain joins TRBV19 to TRBJ1-4; 7 bases are a match to TRBD1. This CDR3 spans 15 amino acids. Germline V gives CDR1 LNHDA, CDR2 SQIVND (reference sequence). V lost 6 bases to trimming and J lost 3 bases; unmatched junction nucleotides: 7. CDR3 sequence: CASRSTGTSNEKLFF. CDR3 nucleotide sequence: TGTGCCAGTAGATCGACAGGGACGTCTAATGAAAAACTGTTTTTT.

The rearrangement links TRBV29-1 to TRBJ2-5; a weak D match, TRBD2 (6 bases). The CDR3 has 14 residues. In germline, CDR1 is SQVTM, CDR2 ANQGSEA. V shed 3 bases and J shed 5 bases, with 16 bases lying between them. CDR3 loop: CSVDRAEGGETQYF. CDR3 sequence (DNA): TGCAGCGTTGACCGGGCGGAGGGCGGGGAGACCCAGTACTTC.

This clonotype has a handful of counts. V and J are TRBV27 and TRBJ1-4, with 7 bases identical to TRBD1. This CDR3 comprises 14 residues. The V gene's germline CDR1 is MNHEY and CDR2 SMNVEV (reference sequence). Losses at the gene ends were 7 bases for V and 8 bases for J; bases not matched to a gene: 10. The DNA of the CDR3 is TGTGCCAGCACTCGGACAGGAACCAGAGAAAAACTGTTTTTT. Its translation: CASTRTGTREKLFF.

This clonotype was seen only a few times. This chain joins TRBV29-1 and TRBJ1-1; D is undetermined. CDR3 length: 13 residues. CDR1 and CDR2 from the germline V gene are SQVTM and ANQGSEA. V lost 7 bases and J 0 bases, leaving 12 bases between the germline ends. The CDR3 protein is CSGRTGMNTEAFF. DNA of the CDR3: TGCAGCGGCAGGACGGGGATGAACACTGAAGCTTTCTTT.

CDR3 coding DNA: TGTGCCACCAGTGATGCCGGGACGCACCAGCGCCATGAGCAGTTCTTC. It specifies CATSDAGTHQRHEQFF. The chain combines TRBV24-1 with TRBJ2-5; D tentatively fits TRBD1 or TRBD2 (5 bases each). The better agreement between TRBJ2-1 and the DNA end casts doubt on the J call. The length of the CDR3 is 16 residues. Germline V lookup: CDR1 KGHDR, CDR2 SFDVKD.

The chain couples TRBV14 to TRBJ2-3; maybe TRBD1 (6 bases). V was shortened by 4 bases and J by 8 bases, with 16 bases between the two germline ends. CDR1 is SGHDN and CDR2 is FVKESK in the germline V gene. The CDR3 is 14 residues long. DNA of the CDR3: TGTGCCAGCAGCCTTTCGCGGTCAGGGGCTACGCAGTATTTT. Its translation is CASSLSRSGATQYF.

The chain recombines TRBV12-3 or TRBV12-4 with TRBJ2-5, with a possible D match to TRBD2 (5 bases). Trimming took 7 bases from V and 7 from J, leaving 16 bases between them. The CDR3 is made up of 13 amino acids. The CDR3 is CASTLLDGGTQYF. The CDR3 DNA reads TGTGCCAGCACCCTACTTGATGGAGGGACCCAGTACTTC.

With regard to this clonotype: A much larger clone lies one base from this, so it may be a read error. The rearrangement uses TRBV5-1 and TRBJ2-5; 8 bases agree with TRBD2. The DNA matches TRBJ2-1 better at its end, which makes the J call doubtful. The germline gives CDR1 SGHRS, CDR2 YFSETQ. The CDR3 loop spans 15 amino acids. CDR3 nucleotide sequence: TGCGCCAGCAGCTTTGGGCGGGGGGCCCGGGGTGAGCAGTTCTTC. Its protein is CASSFGRGARGEQFF.

This clonotype was picked up a small number of times. The chain carries TRBV12-3 or TRBV12-4 and TRBJ1-1; no firm D call. This CDR3 region has 13 residues. The V and J ends lost 7 bases and 2 bases respectively, with 11 bases between them. The CDR3 sequence is CASTFTRNTEAFF. The CDR3 nucleotides are TGTGCCAGCACCTTTACCAGAAACACTGAAGCTTTCTTT.

Only a few counts were recorded for this clonotype. This chain uses TRBV4-3 with TRBJ2-3; 10 bases agree with TRBD2. J was trimmed by 0 bases and V by 0 bases; bases with no gene match: 6. CDR1 is LGHNA and CDR2 is YSLEER in the germline V gene. This CDR3 region has 18 residues. CDR3 in DNA: TGCGCCAGCAGCCAAGATCTCACTAGCGGGGCTAGCACAGATACGCAGTATTTT. Amino acid sequence: CASSQDLTSGASTDTQYF.

In this sample, this clonotype turned up a few times. This chain joins TRBV10-3 and TRBJ2-5; D is uncertain. The DNA end is more similar to TRBJ2-1, so the J call may be wrong. The germline gives CDR1 ENHRY, CDR2 SYGVKD. The CDR3 consists of 13 residues. This CDR3 is CAITGSPYNEQFF. CDR3 bases: TGTGCCATCACCGGCAGTCCCTACAATGAGCAGTTCTTC.

Turning to this clonotype: Compared with germline, one end of the junction differs, possibly owing to a read error. The chain couples TRBV29-1 to TRBJ1-1; D might be TRBD1 (5 bases). The CDR3 contains 8 residues. Germline CDR1 and CDR2: SQVTM and ANQGSEA. The CDR3 protein is CSAGGGIF. CDR3 bases: TGCAGCGCTGGGGGTGGGATCTTT.

J is TRBJ2-3 and V is TRBV15; 12 bases map to TRBD2. The CDR3 is 16 amino acids. CDR1 and CDR2 from the germline V gene are LNHNV and YYDKDF (reference sequence). The J segment lost 4 bases and the V segment lost 3 bases, leaving 5 bases of the junction unmatched. The CDR3, as DNA: TGTGCCACCAGCAGGAGGACTAGCGGGATCGCAGATACGCAGTATTTT. Translated: CATSRRTSGIADTQYF.

This chain uses TRBV12-3 or TRBV12-4 with TRBJ2-1, with D hard to call. Trimming pared 4 bases from V and 7 bases from J, leaving 8 bases between. The CDR3 totals 12 residues. CDR3 DNA sequence: TGTGCCAGCAGTTGGTCGCAGAATGAGCAGTTCTTC. Translation: CASSWSQNEQFF.

The chain is built from TRBV4-3 and TRBJ2-3; 9 bases are a match to TRBD1. Germline trimming cut 3 bases from V and 2 bases from J; bases unmatched to any gene: 6. This CDR3 comprises 16 residues. Germline V gene lookup returns CDR1 LGHNA and CDR2 YSLEER. This CDR3 reads CASSQDRTGVTDTQYF. CDR3 nucleotide sequence: TGCGCCAGCAGCCAGGATCGGACAGGGGTCACAGATACGCAGTATTTT.

The chain joins TRBV18 to TRBJ1-1; no clear D gene. V was shortened by 5 bases and J by 8 bases, with 12 bases between the two germline ends. Germline V CDR1 and CDR2: KGHSH, LQKENI. The CDR3 is made up of 12 amino acids. CDR3 in DNA: TGTGCCAGCTCATTGATCGAGAGGGAAGCTTTCTTT. Its protein is CASSLIEREAFF.

V is TRBV5-1 and J is TRBJ2-3; 14 nucleotides align to TRBD2. Germline CDR1 reads SGHRS; CDR2 reads YFSETQ. Unmatched junction bases numbered 11, after V lost 4 bases and J lost 1 base. The CDR3 extends over 19 amino acids. CDR3 region: CASSSSSGLAGGRTDTQYF. CDR3 coding DNA: TGCGCCAGCAGCAGCTCTTCAGGACTAGCGGGGGGCCGCACAGATACGCAGTATTTT.

In this sample, this clonotype turned up a few times. Its ends do not fully match the called genes, so a read error is possible. V gene TRBV12-3 or TRBV12-4 combines with J gene TRBJ1-6; a weak D match, TRBD1 (5 bases). The CDR3 loop spans 18 amino acids. CDR3 in amino acids: CASSLEGGEGSYNSLLHF. The CDR3 coding sequence is TGTGCCAGCAGTTTAGAAGGAGGGGAGGGCTCCTATAATTCACTCCTCCACTTT.

The chain combines TRBV5-1 with TRBJ2-4, with 8 bases identical to TRBD1. Trimming took 1 base from V and 9 from J; bases not matched to a gene: 3. Germline loops: CDR1 SGHRS, CDR2 YFSETQ. The CDR3 is 13 amino acids. The CDR3 spells CASSLTGGSIQYF. The CDR3 bases are TGCGCCAGCAGCTTGACAGGGGGTAGCATTCAGTACTTC.

This clonotype showed up just a few times. V usage is TRBV7-2 and J usage is TRBJ1-6, with D possibly TRBD1 on 6 matching bases. The CDR3 consists of 13 residues. Germline CDR1 and CDR2: SGHTA and FQGNSA. V was shortened by 3 bases and J by 7 bases, with 7 bases between the two germline ends. The chain's CDR3 is CASSLTGNSPLHF. The CDR3 DNA follows: TGTGCCAGCAGCTTGACAGGAAATTCACCCCTCCACTTT.

The table lists this clonotype with many counts. The genes are TRBV15 and TRBJ1-4; 9 bases are shared with TRBD1. The CDR3 is 16 residues long. V lost 1 base to trimming and J lost 7 bases; unmatched junction nucleotides: 7. From germline, CDR1 is LNHNV and CDR2 YYDKDF (reference sequence). The CDR3, as DNA: TGTGCCACCAGCAGAGTTCCACAGGGGGCAAGTGAAAAACTGTTTTTT. This encodes CATSRVPQGASEKLFF.